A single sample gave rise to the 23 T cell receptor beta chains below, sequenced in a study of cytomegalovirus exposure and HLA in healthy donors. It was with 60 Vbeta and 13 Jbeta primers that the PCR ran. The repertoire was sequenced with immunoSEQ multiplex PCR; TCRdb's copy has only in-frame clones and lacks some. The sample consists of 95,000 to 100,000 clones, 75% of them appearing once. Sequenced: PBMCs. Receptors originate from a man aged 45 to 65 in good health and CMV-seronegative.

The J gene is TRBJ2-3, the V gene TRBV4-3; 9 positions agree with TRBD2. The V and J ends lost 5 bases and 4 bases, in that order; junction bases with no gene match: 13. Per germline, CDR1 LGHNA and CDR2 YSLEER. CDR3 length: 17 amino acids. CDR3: CASSREPGLASPDTQYF. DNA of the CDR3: TGCGCCAGCAGCAGAGAGCCGGGACTAGCCTCCCCAGATACGCAGTATTTT.

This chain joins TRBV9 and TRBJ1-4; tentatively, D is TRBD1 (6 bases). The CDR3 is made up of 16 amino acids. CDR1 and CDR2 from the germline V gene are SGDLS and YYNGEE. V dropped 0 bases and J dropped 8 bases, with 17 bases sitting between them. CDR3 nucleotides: TGTGCCAGCAGCGTAGGCAACTTACAGGGAGAAGAAAAACTGTTTTTT. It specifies CASSVGNLQGEEKLFF.

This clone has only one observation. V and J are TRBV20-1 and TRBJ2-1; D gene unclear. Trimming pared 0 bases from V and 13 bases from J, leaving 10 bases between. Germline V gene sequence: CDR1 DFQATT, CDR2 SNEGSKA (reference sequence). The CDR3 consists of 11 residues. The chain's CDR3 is CSARDMGTQFF. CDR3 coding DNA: TGCAGTGCTAGAGATATGGGCACTCAGTTCTTC.

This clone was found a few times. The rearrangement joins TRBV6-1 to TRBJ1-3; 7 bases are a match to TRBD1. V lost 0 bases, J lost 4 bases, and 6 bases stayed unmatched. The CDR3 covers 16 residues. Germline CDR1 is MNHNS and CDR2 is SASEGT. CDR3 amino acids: CASSEAAGTVGNTIYF. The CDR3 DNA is TGTGCCAGCAGTGAAGCGGCGGGGACAGTAGGAAACACCATATATTTT.

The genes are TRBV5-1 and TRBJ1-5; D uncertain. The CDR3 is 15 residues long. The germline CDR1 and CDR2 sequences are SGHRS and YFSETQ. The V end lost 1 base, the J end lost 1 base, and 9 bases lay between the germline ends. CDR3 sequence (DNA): TGCGCCAGCAGCTTGTACCCAGGAAGCAATCAGCCCCAGCATTTT. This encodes CASSLYPGSNQPQHF.

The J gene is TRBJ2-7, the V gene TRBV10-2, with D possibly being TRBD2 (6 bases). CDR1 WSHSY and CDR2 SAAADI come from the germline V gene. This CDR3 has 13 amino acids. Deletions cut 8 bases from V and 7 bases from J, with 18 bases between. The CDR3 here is CASVAGISGEQYF. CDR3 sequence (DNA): TGCGCCAGCGTCGCGGGGATCTCGGGGGAGCAGTACTTC.

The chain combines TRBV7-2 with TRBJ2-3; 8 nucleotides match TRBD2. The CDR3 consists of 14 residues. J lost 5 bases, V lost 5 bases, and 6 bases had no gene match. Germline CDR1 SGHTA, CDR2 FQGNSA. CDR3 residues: CASSPGLAGDTQYF. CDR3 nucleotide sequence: TGTGCCAGCAGCCCCGGACTAGCCGGAGATACGCAGTATTTT.

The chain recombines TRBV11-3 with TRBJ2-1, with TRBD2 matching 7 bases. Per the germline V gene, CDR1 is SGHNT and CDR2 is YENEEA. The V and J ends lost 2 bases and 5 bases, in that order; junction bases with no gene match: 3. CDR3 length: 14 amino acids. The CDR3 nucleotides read TGTGCCAGCAGCTTACGAGGGAGGGACAATGAGCAGTTCTTC. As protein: CASSLRGRDNEQFF.

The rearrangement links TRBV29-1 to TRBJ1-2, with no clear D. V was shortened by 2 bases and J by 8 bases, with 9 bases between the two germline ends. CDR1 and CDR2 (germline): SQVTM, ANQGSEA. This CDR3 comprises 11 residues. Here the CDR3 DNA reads TGCAGCGTTGAATCGGGTCGAGGCTACACCTTC. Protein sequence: CSVESGRGYTF. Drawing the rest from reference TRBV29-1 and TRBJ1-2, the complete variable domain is SAVISQKPSRDICQRGTSLTIQCQVDSQVTMMFWYRQQPGQSLTLIATANQGSEATYESGFVIDKFPISRPNLTFSTLTVSNMSPEDSSIYLCSVESGRGYTFGSGTRLTVV.

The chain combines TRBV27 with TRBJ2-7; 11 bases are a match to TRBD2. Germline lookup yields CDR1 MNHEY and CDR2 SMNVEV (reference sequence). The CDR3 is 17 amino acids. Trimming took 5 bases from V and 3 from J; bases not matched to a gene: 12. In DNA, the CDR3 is TGTGCCAGCAGTCGGGGGGGACTAGCGGCATTGATCTACGAGCAGTACTTC. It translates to CASSRGGLAALIYEQYF.

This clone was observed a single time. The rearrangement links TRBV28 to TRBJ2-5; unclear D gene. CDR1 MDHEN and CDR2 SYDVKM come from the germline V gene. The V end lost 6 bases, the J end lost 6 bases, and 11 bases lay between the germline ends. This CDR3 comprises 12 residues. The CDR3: CASRGPLKTQYF. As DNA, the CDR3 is TGTGCCAGCAGGGGCCCTTTGAAGACCCAGTACTTC.

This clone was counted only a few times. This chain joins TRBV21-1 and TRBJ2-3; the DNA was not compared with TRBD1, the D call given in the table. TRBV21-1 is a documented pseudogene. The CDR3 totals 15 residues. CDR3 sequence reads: CASSKGGQGADTQYF. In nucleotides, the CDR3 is TGTGCCAGCAGCAAAGGCGGACAGGGGGCAGATACGCAGTATTTT.

DNA of the CDR3: TGTGCCAGCAGCTTACGGGACAGGAAACAAGAGACCCAGTACTTC. Protein sequence: CASSLRDRKQETQYF. J is TRBJ2-5 and V is TRBV7-2; the match to TRBD1 covers 8 bases. The CDR3 extends over 15 amino acids. Germline CDR1 SGHTA, CDR2 FQGNSA. V lost 2 bases to trimming and J lost 2 bases; unmatched junction nucleotides: 4.

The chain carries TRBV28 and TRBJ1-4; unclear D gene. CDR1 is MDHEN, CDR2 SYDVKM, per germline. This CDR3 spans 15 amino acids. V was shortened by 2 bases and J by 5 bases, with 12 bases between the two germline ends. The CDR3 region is CASSLGFVRNEKLFF. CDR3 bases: TGTGCCAGCAGTTTAGGATTTGTCAGGAATGAAAAACTGTTTTTT.

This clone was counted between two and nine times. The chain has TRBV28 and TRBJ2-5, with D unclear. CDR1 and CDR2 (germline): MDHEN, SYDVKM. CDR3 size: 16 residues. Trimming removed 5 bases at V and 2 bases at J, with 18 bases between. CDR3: CASSPVGATDQETQYF. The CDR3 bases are TGTGCCAGCAGTCCTGTTGGAGCCACCGATCAAGAGACCCAGTACTTC.

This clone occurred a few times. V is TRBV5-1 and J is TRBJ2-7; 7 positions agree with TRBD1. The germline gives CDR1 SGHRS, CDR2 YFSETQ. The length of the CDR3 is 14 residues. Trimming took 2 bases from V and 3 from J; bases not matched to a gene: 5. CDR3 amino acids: CASSFRQGDYEQYF. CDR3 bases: TGCGCCAGCAGCTTTCGACAGGGAGACTACGAGCAGTACTTC. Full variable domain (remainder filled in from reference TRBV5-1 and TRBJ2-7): KAGVTQTPRYLIKTRGQQVTLSCSPISGHRSVSWYQQTPGQGLQFLFEYFSETQRNKGNFPGRFSGRQFSNSRSEMNVSTLELGDSALYLCASSFRQGDYEQYFGPGTRLTVT.

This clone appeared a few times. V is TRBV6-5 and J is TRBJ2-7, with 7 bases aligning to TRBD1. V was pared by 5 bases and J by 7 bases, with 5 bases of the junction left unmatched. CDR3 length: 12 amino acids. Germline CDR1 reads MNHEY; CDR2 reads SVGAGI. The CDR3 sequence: CASSPDRREQYF. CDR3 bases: TGTGCCAGCAGTCCGGACAGGAGGGAGCAGTACTTC.

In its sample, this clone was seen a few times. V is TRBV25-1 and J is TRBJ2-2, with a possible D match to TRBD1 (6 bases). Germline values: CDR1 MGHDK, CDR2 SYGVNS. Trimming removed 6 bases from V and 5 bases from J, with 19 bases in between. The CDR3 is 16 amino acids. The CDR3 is CASRPPGHLGTGELFF. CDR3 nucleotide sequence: TGTGCCAGCAGGCCTCCGGGACACCTGGGGACCGGGGAGCTGTTTTTT.

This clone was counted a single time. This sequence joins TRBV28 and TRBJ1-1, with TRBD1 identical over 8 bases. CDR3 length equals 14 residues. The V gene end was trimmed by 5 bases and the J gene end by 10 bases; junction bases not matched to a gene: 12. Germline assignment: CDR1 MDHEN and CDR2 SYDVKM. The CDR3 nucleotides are TGTGCCAGCAGTCCAATAGGGACAGGTAAAGTAGCTTTCTTT. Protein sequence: CASSPIGTGKVAFF.

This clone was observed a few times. As DNA, the CDR3 is TGTGCCTGGACCACGGGATCTAGCACAGATACGCAGTATTTT. This gives the protein CAWTTGSSTDTQYF. V gene TRBV30 combines with J gene TRBJ2-3, with D perhaps matching TRBD2 (5 bases). The germline V and J ends were trimmed by 4 bases and 0 bases, with 11 bases remaining between them. The CDR3 runs to 14 residues. The germline V gene encodes CDR1 GTSNPN and CDR2 SVGIG (reference sequence).

CDR3 region: CASSNGLAGWETQYF. As DNA, the CDR3 is TGTGCCAGCAGCAACGGACTAGCGGGGTGGGAGACCCAGTACTTC. The genes are TRBV7-8 and TRBJ2-5, with TRBD2 identical over 12 bases. There are 15 residues in the CDR3. From germline, CDR1 is SGHVS and CDR2 FQNEAQ. The ends lost 5 bases at V and 5 bases at J; junction bases unmatched: 6.

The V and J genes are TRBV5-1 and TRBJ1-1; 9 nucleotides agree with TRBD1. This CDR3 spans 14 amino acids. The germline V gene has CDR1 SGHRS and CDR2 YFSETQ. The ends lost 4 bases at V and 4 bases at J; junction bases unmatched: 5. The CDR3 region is CASSEGTGSTEAFF. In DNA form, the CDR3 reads TGCGCCAGCAGCGAAGGGACAGGGTCCACTGAAGCTTTCTTT.

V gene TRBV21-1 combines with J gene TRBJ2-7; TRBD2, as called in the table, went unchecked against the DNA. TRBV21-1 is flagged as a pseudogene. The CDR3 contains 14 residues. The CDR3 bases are TGTGCCAGCTCTTCCCCGGCTTACAAGCGCGAGCAGTACTTC. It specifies CASSSPAYKREQYF.